Listed below are T cell receptor beta chains from one sample, sequenced in a study of T cell responses to AZD1222 COVID-19 vaccine. TCRdb's copy holds only in-frame clones and misses some; the assay was immunoSEQ multiplex PCR. The sample has about 120,000 clones, approximately 83% seen once; the top ten hold approximately 8.8%. The input for sequencing was peripheral blood, taken on day 0 of AZD1222 vaccination. The receptors here all came from an adult in good health. CDR3s include the opening cysteine and the closing phenylalanine or tryptophan. The size entry is marked missing in some rows and otherwise reads once, few, many or a size class.

clone size: NA
V gene: TRBV18
CDR3 length: 16
CDR3 protein: CASSKGLGAYGNEQFF

clone size: NA
V gene: TRBV12-3/TRBV12-4
CDR3 length: 13
CDR3 protein: CASSFGENYGYTF

clone size: NA
V gene: TRBV16
CDR3 length: 15
CDR3 protein: CASSRGQGSNYGYTF

clone size: once
V gene: TRBV7-3
CDR3 length: 14
CDR3 protein: CASSIGRESQTQYF

clone size: NA
V gene: TRBV24-1
CDR3 length: 12
CDR3 protein: CATSEVGSPLHF

clone size: NA
V gene: TRBV18
CDR3 length: 14
CDR3 protein: CASSPGQGADTQYF

clone size: NA
V gene: TRBV19
CDR3 length: 12
CDR3 protein: CASSIPPYEQYF

clone size: NA
V gene: TRBV6-5
CDR3 length: 14
CDR3 protein: CASNPGQGNTEAFF

clone size: NA
V gene: TRBV6-5
CDR3 length: 11
CDR3 protein: CASRVKNEQYF

clone size: NA
V gene: TRBV9
CDR3 length: 13
CDR3 protein: CASSSRPNTEAFF

clone size: NA
V gene: TRBV27
CDR3 length: 14
CDR3 protein: CASRPGRGTREQYF

clone size: once
V gene: TRBV30
CDR3 length: 14
CDR3 protein: CAWNNPGGADGYTF

clone size: NA
V gene: TRBV28
CDR3 length: 15
CDR3 protein: CASSLRDREMGEQYF

clone size: few
V gene: TRBV21-1
CDR3 length: 17
CDR3 protein: CASSKHTADNNTGELFF

clone size: NA
V gene: TRBV9
CDR3 length: 12
CDR3 protein: CARRGDNEKLFF

clone size: NA
V gene: TRBV11-2
CDR3 length: 11
CDR3 protein: CASRGGGEQYF

clone size: NA
V gene: TRBV7-9
CDR3 length: 15
CDR3 protein: CASSLGDGMNTEAFF

clone size: NA
V gene: TRBV7-2
CDR3 length: 14
CDR3 protein: CASSLEGQSDTQYF

clone size: NA
V gene: TRBV19
CDR3 length: 13
CDR3 protein: CASSIGGLYTQYF

clone size: NA
V gene: TRBV7-9
CDR3 length: 15
CDR3 protein: CASSLADSPNQPQHF

clone size: many
V gene: TRBV4-1
CDR3 length: 16
CDR3 protein: CASSPLEGGGAGELFF

clone size: NA
V gene: TRBV10-3
CDR3 length: 17
CDR3 protein: CAIRLGLAGGPGGEQYF

clone size: once
V gene: TRBV7-9
CDR3 length: 13
CDR3 protein: CASSLASEETQYF

clone size: NA
V gene: TRBV11-1
CDR3 length: 14
CDR3 protein: CASSHGQGDQPQHF

clone size: NA
V gene: TRBV6-5
CDR3 length: 14
CDR3 protein: CASSSTGHRQPQHF

clone size: NA
V gene: TRBV29-1
CDR3 length: 14
CDR3 protein: CSVVSSGRYNEQFF

clone size: NA
V gene: TRBV20-1
CDR3 length: 13
CDR3 protein: CSASSGSGYGYTF

clone size: few
V gene: TRBV25-1
CDR3 length: 17
CDR3 protein: CASSSRTGKGFGYGYTF

clone size: NA
V gene: TRBV2
CDR3 length: 15
CDR3 protein: CASSGDRGYTGELFF

clone size: NA
V gene: TRBV4-2
CDR3 length: 15
CDR3 protein: CASSQYSGIAYEQYF

clone size: NA
V gene: TRBV18
CDR3 length: 14
CDR3 protein: CASSPPAHAGELFF

clone size: NA
V gene: TRBV14
CDR3 length: 13
CDR3 protein: CASSQLNTGELFF

clone size: NA
V gene: TRBV6-1
CDR3 length: 11
CDR3 protein: CASSTSGAQYF

clone size: NA
V gene: TRBV5-6
CDR3 length: 15
CDR3 protein: CASSFYTTGRYEQYF

clone size: NA
V gene: TRBV10-3
CDR3 length: 11
CDR3 protein: CAISAQETQYF

clone size: NA
V gene: TRBV5-5
CDR3 length: 15
CDR3 protein: CASSFMDRGTDTQYF

clone size: NA
V gene: TRBV27
CDR3 length: 13
CDR3 protein: CASSLTSQETQYF

clone size: NA
V gene: TRBV4-3
CDR3 length: 16
CDR3 protein: CASSHGRHRDTYEQYF

clone size: NA
V gene: TRBV5-1
CDR3 length: 16
CDR3 protein: CASSLEGGTRQDEQYF

clone size: NA
V gene: TRBV10-3
CDR3 length: 13
CDR3 protein: CATGIQGANEQFF

clone size: NA
V gene: TRBV18
CDR3 length: 16
CDR3 protein: CASSPGQTSMNTEAFF

clone size: NA
V gene: TRBV30
CDR3 length: 12
CDR3 protein: CAWSVRRDGYTF

clone size: NA
V gene: TRBV12-1
CDR3 length: 15
CDR3 protein: CASSPRGRDNHEQYF

clone size: NA
V gene: TRBV7-9
CDR3 length: 12
CDR3 protein: CASSSAGREQYF

clone size: NA
V gene: TRBV12-3/TRBV12-4
CDR3 length: 13
CDR3 protein: CASSFRGPQPQHF

clone size: NA
V gene: TRBV28
CDR3 length: 14
CDR3 protein: CASNAGTGETEAFF

clone size: NA
V gene: TRBV7-3
CDR3 length: 13
CDR3 protein: CASRGASGNEQFF

clone size: NA
V gene: TRBV14
CDR3 length: 19
CDR3 protein: CASSPRGLAGHQTNYEQFF

clone size: once
V gene: TRBV11-2
CDR3 length: 14
CDR3 protein: CASSFQGMDTEAFF

clone size: few
V gene: TRBV5-4
CDR3 length: 15
CDR3 protein: CASSLAPTGMDEQFF

clone size: NA
V gene: TRBV19
CDR3 length: 17
CDR3 protein: CASSIVLRDSSNYGYTF

clone size: NA
V gene: TRBV12-5
CDR3 length: 12
CDR3 protein: CASGLATGELFF

clone size: NA
V gene: TRBV10-3
CDR3 length: 14
CDR3 protein: CAISGTGPNQPQHF